The clone carrying this T cell receptor (beta chain) was picked up one time. This specimen comes from a study of shared clonotypes between healthy human individuals. The assay was immunoSEQ multiplex PCR, and TCRdb's table has in-frame clones only and misses some. The sample includes millions of clones, 90% to 95% of them seen just once. This clonotype was sampled from a man between 18 and 35 years old in good health. What was sequenced was naive CD4+ T cells sorted from blood. The subset denotes: CD45RA+ positively selected.

This CDR3 is CASSYPGGKYNEQFF. The CDR3 DNA follows: TGTGCCAGCAGCTACCCCGGCGGTAAATACAATGAGCAGTTCTTC. This chain links TRBV28 with TRBJ2-1; D remains unclear. Germline assignment: CDR1 MDHEN and CDR2 SYDVKM. The CDR3 covers 15 residues. V lost 6 bases and J lost 4, with 16 bases in between.